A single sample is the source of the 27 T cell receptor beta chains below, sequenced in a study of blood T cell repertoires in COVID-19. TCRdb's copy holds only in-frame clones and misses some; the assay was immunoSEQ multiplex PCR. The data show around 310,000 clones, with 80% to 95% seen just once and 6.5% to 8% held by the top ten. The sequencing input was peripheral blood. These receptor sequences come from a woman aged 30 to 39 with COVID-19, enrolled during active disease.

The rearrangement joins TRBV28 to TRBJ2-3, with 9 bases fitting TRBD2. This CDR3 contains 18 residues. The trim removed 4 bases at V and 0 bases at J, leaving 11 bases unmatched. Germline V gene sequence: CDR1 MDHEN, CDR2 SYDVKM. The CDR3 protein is CASSSLAGVHPSTDTQYF. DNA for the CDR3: TGTGCCAGCAGTTCACTAGCGGGCGTACATCCTAGCACAGATACGCAGTATTTT.

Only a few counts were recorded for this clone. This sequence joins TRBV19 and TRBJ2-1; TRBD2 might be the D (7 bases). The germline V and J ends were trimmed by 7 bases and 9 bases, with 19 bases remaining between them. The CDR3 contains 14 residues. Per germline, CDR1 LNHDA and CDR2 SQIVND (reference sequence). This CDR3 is CASTLGGPRGEQFF. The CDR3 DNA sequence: TGTGCCAGTACCCTCGGGGGGCCTAGAGGTGAGCAGTTCTTC.

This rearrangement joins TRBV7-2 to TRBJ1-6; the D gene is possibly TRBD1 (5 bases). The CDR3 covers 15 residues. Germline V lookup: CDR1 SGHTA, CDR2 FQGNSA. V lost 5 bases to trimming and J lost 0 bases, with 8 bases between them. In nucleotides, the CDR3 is TGTGCCAGCAGCCCCCAGGGCTCCTATAATTCACCCCTCCACTTT. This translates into CASSPQGSYNSPLHF.

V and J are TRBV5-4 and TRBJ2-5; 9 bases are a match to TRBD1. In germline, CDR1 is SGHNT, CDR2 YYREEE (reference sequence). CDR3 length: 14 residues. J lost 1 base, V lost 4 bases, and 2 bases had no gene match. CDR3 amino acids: CASSPTGGQETQYF. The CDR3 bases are TGTGCCAGCAGCCCGACAGGGGGCCAAGAGACCCAGTACTTC.

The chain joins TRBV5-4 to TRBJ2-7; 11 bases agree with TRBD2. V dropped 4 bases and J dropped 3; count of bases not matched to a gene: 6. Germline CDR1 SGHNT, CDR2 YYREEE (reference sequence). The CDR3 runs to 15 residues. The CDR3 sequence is CASSPGLAANYEQYF. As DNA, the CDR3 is TGTGCCAGCAGCCCGGGACTAGCGGCCAACTACGAGCAGTACTTC.

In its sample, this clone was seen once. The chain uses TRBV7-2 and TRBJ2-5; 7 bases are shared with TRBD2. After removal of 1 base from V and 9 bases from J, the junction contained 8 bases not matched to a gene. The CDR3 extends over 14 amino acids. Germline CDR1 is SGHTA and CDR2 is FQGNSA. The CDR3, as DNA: TGTGCCAGCAGCTTAGAGGGTCTAGCGGTGCCCCAGTACTTC. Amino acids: CASSLEGLAVPQYF.

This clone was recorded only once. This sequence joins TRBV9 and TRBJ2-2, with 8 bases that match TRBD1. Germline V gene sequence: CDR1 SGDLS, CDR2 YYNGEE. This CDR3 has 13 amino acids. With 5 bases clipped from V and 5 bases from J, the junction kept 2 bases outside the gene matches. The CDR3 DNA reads TGTGCCAGCAGTGACAGGGGAACCGGGGAGCTGTTTTTT. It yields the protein CASSDRGTGELFF.

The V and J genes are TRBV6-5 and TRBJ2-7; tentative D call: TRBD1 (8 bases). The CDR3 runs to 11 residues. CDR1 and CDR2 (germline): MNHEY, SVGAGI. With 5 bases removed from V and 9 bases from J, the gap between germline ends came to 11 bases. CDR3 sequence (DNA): TGTGCCAGCAGTCACAGGGGGGGGCAGTACTTC. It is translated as CASSHRGGQYF.

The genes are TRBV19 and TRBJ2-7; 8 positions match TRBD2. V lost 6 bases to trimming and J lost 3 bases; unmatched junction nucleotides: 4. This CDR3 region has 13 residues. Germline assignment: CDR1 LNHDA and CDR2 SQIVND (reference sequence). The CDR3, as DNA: TGTGCCAGTAGACCGGGACTAGACTACGAGCAGTACTTC. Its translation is CASRPGLDYEQYF.

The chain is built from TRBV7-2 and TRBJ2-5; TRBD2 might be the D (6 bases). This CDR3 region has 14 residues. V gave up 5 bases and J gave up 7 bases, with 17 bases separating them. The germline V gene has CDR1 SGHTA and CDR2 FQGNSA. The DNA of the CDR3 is TGTGCCAGCAGCCCGAAGGCCCTAGCGCCGACCCAGTACTTC. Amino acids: CASSPKALAPTQYF.

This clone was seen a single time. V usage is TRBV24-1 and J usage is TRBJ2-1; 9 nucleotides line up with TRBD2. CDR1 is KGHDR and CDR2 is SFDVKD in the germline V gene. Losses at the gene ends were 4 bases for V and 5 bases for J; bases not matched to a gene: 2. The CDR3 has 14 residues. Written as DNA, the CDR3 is TGTGCCACCAGTGAGCTAGCGGGGAACAATGAGCAGTTCTTC. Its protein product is CATSELAGNNEQFF.

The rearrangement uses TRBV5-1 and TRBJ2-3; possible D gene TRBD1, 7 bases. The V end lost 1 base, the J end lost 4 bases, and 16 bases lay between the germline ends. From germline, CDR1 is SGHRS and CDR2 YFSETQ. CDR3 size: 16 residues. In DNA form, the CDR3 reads TGCGCCAGCAGCTTGCTCACCCAGGGGGGCTCAGATACGCAGTATTTT. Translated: CASSLLTQGGSDTQYF.

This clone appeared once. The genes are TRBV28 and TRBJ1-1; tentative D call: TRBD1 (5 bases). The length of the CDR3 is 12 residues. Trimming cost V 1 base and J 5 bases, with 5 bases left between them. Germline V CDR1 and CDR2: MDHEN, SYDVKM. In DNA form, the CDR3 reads TGTGCCAGCAGTTTATACAGGACTGAAGCTTTCTTT. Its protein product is CASSLYRTEAFF.

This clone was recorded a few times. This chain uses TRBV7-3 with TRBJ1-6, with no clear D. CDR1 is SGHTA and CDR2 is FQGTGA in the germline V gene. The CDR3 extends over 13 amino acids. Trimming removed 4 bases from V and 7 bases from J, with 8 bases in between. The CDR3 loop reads CASSSILNSPLHF. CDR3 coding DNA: TGTGCCAGCAGCTCTATACTCAATTCACCCCTCCACTTT.

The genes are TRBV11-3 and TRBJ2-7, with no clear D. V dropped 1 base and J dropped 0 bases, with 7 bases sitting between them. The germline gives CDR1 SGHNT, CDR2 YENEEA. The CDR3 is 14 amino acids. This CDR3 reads CASSLGGTSYEQYF. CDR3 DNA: TGTGCCAGCAGCTTAGGAGGCACCTCCTACGAGCAGTACTTC.

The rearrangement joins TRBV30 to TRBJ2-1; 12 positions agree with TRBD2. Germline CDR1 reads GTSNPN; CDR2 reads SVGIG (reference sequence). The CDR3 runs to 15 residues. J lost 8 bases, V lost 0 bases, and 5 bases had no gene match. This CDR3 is CAWSVPLAGGYEQFF. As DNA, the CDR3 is TGTGCCTGGAGTGTACCACTAGCGGGAGGTTATGAGCAGTTCTTC.

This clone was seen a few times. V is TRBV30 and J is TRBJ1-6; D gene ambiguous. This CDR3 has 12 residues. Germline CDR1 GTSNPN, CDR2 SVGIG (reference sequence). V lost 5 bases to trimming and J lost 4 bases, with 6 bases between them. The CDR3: CAWQQYNSPLHF. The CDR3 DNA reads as TGTGCCTGGCAACAGTATAATTCACCCCTCCACTTT.

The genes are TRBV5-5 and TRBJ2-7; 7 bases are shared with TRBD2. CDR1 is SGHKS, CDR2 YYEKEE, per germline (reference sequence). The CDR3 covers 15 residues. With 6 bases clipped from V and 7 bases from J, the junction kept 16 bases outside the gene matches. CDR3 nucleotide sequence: TGTGCCAGCATAGGGAGGGGCCCATCGGCGGGGGAGCAGTACTTC. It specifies CASIGRGPSAGEQYF. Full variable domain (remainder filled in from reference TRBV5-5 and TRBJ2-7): DAGVTQSPTHLIKTRGQQVTLRCSPISGHKSVSWYQQVLGQGPQFIFQYYEKEERGRGNFPDRFSARQFPNYSSELNVNALLLGDSALYLCASIGRGPSAGEQYFGPGTRLTVT.

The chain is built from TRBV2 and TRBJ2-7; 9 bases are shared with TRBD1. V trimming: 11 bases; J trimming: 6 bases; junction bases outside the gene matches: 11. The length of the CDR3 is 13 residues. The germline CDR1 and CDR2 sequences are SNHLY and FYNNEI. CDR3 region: CAFHNRGLREQYF. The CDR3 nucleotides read TGTGCCTTCCACAACAGGGGGCTACGCGAGCAGTACTTC. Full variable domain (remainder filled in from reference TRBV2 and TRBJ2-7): EPEVTQTPSHQVTQMGQEVILRCVPISNHLYFYWYRQILGQKVEFLVSFYNNEISEKSEIFDDQFSVERPDGSNFTLKIRSTKLEDSAMYFCAFHNRGLREQYFGPGTRLTVT.

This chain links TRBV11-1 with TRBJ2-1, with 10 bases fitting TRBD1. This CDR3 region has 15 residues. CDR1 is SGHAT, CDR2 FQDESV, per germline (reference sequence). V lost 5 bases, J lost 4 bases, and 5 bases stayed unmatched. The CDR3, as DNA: TGTGCCAGCAGCCGGACAGGGGGAGGGTACAATGAGCAGTTCTTC. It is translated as CASSRTGGGYNEQFF.

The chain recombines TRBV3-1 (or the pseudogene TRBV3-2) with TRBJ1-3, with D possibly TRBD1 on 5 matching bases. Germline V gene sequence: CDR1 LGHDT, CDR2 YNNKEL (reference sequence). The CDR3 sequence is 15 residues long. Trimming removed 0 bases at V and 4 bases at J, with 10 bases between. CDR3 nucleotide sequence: TGTGCCAGCAGCCAAGAGGCGGGGGGAGGAAACACCATATATTTT. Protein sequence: CASSQEAGGGNTIYF.

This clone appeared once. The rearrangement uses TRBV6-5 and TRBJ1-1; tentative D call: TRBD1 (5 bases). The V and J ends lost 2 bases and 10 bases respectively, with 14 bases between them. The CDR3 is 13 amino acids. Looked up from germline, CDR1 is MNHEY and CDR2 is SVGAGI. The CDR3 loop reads CASSYQKDTSAFF. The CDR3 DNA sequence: TGTGCCAGCAGTTACCAGAAGGACACCTCAGCTTTCTTT.

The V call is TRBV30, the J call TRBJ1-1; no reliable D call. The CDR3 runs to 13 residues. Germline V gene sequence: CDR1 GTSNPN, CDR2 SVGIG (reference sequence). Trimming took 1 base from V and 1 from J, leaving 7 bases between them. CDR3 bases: TGTGCCTGGAGTGCGATGCGGAACACTGAAGCTTTCTTT. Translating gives CAWSAMRNTEAFF.

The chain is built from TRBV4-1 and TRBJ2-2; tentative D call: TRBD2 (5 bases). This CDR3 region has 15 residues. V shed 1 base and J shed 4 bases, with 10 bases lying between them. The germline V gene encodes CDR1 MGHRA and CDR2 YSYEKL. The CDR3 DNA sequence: TGCGCCAGCAGCCAAGGTGCGGGTCGCACCGGGGAGCTGTTTTTT. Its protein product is CASSQGAGRTGELFF.

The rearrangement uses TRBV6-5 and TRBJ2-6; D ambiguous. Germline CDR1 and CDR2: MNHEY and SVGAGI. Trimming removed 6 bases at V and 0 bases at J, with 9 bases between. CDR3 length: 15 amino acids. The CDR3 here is CASRYRDSGANVLTF. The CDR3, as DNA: TGTGCCAGCAGATACAGAGACTCTGGGGCCAACGTCCTGACTTTC.

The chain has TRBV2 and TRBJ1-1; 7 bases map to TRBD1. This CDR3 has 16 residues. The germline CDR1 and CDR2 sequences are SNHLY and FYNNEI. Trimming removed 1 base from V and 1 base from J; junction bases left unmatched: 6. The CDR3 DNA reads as TGTGCCAGCAGTGAAGGGGCGACAGGGTGGAACACTGAAGCTTTCTTT. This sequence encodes CASSEGATGWNTEAFF.

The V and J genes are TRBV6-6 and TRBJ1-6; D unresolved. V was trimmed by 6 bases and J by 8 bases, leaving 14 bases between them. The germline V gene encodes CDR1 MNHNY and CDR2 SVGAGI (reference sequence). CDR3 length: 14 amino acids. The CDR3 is CASSPTRRDSPLHF. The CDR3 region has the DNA TGTGCCAGCAGCCCCACCCGGAGGGATTCACCCCTCCACTTT.